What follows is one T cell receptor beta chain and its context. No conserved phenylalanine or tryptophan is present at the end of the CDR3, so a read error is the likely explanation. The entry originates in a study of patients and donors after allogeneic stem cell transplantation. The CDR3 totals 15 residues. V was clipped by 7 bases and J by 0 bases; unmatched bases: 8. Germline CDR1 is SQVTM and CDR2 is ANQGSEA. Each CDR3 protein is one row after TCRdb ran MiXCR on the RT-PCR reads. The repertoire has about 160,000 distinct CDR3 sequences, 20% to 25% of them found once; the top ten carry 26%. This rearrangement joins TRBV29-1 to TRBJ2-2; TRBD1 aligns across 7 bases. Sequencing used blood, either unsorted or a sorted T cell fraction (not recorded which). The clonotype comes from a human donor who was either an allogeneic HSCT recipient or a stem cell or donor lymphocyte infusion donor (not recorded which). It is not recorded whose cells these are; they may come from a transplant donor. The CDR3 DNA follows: TGCAGCGCCCGGGACAGACAATCGAACACCGGGGAGCTGTTTTTG. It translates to CSARDRQSNTGELFL.